The source of this T cell receptor delta chain is a study of γδ T cells in repeated Plasmodium falciparum infection. Whole-study context: Donors had four controlled P. falciparum NF54 infections over about 640 days.

Gammadelta T cells were flow-sorted from PBMC into Vgamma9/Vdelta2+ and Vdelta2-negative populations for bulk analysis. V dropped 0 bases and J dropped 5; count of bases not matched to a gene: 11. Germline CDR1 reads GEAIGNYY; CDR2 reads EKD. CDR3 size: 16 residues. TCRdb repeated clone calling on the multiplex PCR reads with CATT. The sample consists of approximately 90,000 delta-chain clones, approximately 0.92% of them appearing once. In this sample, this clone turned up many times. TCRdb's protein for this DNA is that of a much larger clone and differs from the translation at residue 10, likely a read error; the protein shown is the DNA translation.

This chain uses TRDV2 with TRDJ1, with TRDD3 identical over 7 bases. No J gene is reported in TCRdb; it was inferred here by comparing the DNA with germline. Source material: gamma-delta T cells from blood. The clonotype originates from a pool of human donors (malaria-infected and uninfected, not separated). Written as DNA, the CDR3 is TGTGCCTGTGACACCGTTTCGCTGGGGGGTAAAGATAAACTCATCTTT. This translates into CACDTVSLGGKDKLIF.